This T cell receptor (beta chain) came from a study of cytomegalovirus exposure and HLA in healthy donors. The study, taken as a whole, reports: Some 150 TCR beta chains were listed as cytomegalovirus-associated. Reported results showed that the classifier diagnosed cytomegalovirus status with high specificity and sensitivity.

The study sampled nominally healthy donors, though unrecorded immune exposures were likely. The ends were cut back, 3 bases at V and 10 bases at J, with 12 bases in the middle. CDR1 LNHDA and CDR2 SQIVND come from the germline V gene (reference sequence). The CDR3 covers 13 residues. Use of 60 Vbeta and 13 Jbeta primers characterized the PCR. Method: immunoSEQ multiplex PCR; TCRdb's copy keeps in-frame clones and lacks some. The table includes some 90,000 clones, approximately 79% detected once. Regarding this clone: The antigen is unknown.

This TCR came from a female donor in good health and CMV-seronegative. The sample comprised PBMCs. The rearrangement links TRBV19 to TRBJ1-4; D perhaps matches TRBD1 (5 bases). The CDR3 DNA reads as TGTGCCAGTAGTATGGGCAGGGTCGGAAAACTGTTTTTT. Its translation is CASSMGRVGKLFF.